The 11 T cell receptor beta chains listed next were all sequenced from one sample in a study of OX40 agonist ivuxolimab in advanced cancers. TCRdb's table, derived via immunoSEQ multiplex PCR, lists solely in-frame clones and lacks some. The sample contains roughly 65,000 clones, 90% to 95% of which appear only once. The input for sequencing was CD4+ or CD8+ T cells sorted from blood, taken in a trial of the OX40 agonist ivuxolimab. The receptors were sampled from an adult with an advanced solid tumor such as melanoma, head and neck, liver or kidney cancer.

This CDR3 reads CASSKPQGMNTEAFF. CDR3 in DNA: TGTGCCAGCAGCAAACCACAGGGAATGAACACTGAAGCTTTCTTT. This chain connects TRBV6-6 to TRBJ1-1; D might be TRBD1 (6 bases). The V gene's germline CDR1 is MNHNY and CDR2 SVGAGI (reference sequence). The ends were cut back, 6 bases at V and 0 bases at J, with 14 bases in the middle. This CDR3 comprises 15 residues.

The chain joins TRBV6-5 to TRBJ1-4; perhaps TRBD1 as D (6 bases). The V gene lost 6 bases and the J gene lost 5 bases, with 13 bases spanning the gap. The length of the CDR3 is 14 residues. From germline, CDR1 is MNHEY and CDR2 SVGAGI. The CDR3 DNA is TGTGCCAGCAGCCTCGGACAGTTAAATGAAAAACTGTTTTTT. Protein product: CASSLGQLNEKLFF.

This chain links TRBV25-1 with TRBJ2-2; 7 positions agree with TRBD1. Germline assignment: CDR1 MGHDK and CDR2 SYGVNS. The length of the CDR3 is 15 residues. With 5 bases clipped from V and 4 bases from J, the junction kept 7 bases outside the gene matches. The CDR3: CASSPRQGATGELFF. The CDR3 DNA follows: TGTGCCAGCAGTCCTCGACAGGGCGCCACCGGGGAGCTGTTTTTT.

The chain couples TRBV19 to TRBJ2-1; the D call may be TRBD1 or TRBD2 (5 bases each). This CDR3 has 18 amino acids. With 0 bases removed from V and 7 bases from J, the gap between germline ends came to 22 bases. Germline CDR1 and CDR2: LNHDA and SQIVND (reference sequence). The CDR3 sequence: CASSIEAARDLKVNEQFF. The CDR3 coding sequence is TGTGCCAGTAGTATAGAAGCCGCCCGGGACCTGAAGGTGAATGAGCAGTTCTTC.

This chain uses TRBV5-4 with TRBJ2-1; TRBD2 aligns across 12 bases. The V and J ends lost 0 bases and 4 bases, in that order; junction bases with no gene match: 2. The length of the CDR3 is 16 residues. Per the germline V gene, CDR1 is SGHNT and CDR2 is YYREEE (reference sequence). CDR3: CASSLGTSGNYNEQFF. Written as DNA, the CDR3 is TGTGCCAGCAGCTTGGGGACTAGCGGGAATTACAATGAGCAGTTCTTC. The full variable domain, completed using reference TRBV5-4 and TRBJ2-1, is ETGVTQSPTHLIKTRGQQVTLRCSSQSGHNTVSWYQQALGQGPQFIFQYYREEENGRGNFPPRFSGLQFPNYSSELNVNALELDDSALYLCASSLGTSGNYNEQFFGPGTRLTVL.

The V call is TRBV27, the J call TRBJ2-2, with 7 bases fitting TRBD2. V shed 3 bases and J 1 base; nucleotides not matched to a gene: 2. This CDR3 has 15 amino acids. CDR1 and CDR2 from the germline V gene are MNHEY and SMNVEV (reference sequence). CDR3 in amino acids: CASSFRGVNTGELFF. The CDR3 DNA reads TGTGCCAGCAGTTTTCGGGGGGTGAACACCGGGGAGCTGTTTTTT.

This CDR3 is CASSSRRNTEAFF. The DNA for the CDR3 is TGTGCCAGCAGCTCCCGACGGAACACTGAAGCTTTCTTT. The chain is built from TRBV11-2 and TRBJ1-1; D is uncertain. The germline gives CDR1 SGHAT, CDR2 FQNNGV. The V and J ends lost 4 bases and 1 base respectively, with 7 bases between them. The CDR3 length is 13 residues.

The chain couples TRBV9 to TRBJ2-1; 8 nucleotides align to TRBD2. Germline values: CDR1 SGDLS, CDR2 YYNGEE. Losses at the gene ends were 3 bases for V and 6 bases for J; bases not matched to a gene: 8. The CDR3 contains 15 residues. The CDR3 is CASSDRAAGGNEQFF. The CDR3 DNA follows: TGTGCCAGCAGCGACAGGGCTGCGGGAGGCAATGAGCAGTTCTTC.

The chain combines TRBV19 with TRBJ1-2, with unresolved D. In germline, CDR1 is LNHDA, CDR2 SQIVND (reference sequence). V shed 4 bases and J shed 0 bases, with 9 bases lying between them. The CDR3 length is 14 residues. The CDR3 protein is CASSRLGSNYGYTF. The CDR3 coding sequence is TGTGCCAGTAGTAGACTGGGTTCTAACTATGGCTACACCTTC. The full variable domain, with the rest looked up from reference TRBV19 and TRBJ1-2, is DGGITQSPKYLFRKEGQNVTLSCEQNLNHDAMYWYRQDPGQGLRLIYYSQIVNDFQKGDIAEGYSVSREKKESFPLTVTSAQKNPTAFYLCASSRLGSNYGYTFGSGTRLTVV.

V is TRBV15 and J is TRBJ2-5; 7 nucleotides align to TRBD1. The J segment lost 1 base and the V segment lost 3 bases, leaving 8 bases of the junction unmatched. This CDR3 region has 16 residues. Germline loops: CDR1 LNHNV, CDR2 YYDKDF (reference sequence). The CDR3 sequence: CATSSSTRQGQETQYF. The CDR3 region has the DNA TGTGCCACCAGCAGTTCTACCCGACAGGGCCAAGAGACCCAGTACTTC. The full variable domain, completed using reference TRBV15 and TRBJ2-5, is DAMVIQNPRYQVTQFGKPVTLSCSQTLNHNVMYWYQQKSSQAPKLLFHYYDKDFNNEADTPDNFQSRRPNTSFCFLDIRSPGLGDTAMYLCATSSSTRQGQETQYFGPGTRLLVL.

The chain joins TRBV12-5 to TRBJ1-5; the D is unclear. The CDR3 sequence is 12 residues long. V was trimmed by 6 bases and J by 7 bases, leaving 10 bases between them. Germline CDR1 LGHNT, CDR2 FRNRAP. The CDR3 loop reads CASGPGRQPQHF. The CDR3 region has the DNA TGTGCTAGTGGCCCCGGCCGGCAGCCCCAGCATTTT.